The clone carrying this T cell receptor (beta chain) showed up many times. The target antigen is unknown. TCRdb fed the 5' RACE reads into MiXCR, producing one record per CDR3 protein. Among roughly 7,700 distinct CDR3 sequences listed, under 3.5% were seen once. This sample was included in a study of spatial heterogeneity in lung cancer. Study as a whole: A strong correlation was found between TCR transcript counts in tumor regions and a T cell module score derived from matched bulk RNA-seq.

CDR1 is MNHEY and CDR2 is SVGAGI in the germline V gene. The length of the CDR3 is 14 residues. Losses at the gene ends were 8 bases for V and 4 bases for J; bases not matched to a gene: 11. The study's findings and limits: Tumoral mutation counts were tracked by counts of expanded intratumoral alpha and beta TCRs.

Time point: sample taken at primary tumor resection. The specimen comprised lung tumor tissue, sampled at surgery. This TCR came from a male donor with early-stage non-small cell lung cancer. The gene calls are TRBV6-5 and TRBJ2-7, with 7 bases lining up with TRBD1. The CDR3 region has the DNA TGTGCCAGCCAACCGGGACAGACTGTATACGAGCAGTACTTC. Amino acids: CASQPGQTVYEQYF.